The entry below gives a single T cell receptor beta chain sequence along with its context. Antigen: not known. This specimen belongs to a study of T cell responses to AZD1222 COVID-19 vaccine. Study-wide results and limits: Elevations in Spike-specific TCR breadth and depth followed administration of two AZD1222 doses. Spike-wide vaccine-associated CD4 TCRs dominated at 160-218 and 743-854.

Clones were read by immunoSEQ multiplex PCR, and TCRdb kept only the in-frame ones, dropping some. This table has about 140,000 clones, roughly 93% appearing once. The sample in question was peripheral blood, obtained on day 0 of AZD1222 vaccination. This TCR derives from an adult in good health.

The CDR3 region has the DNA TGTGCCAGCAGTCCACATGTTGGGGAGCAGTACTTC. Amino acid sequence: CASSPHVGEQYF. The rearrangement joins TRBV27 to TRBJ2-7, with D unclear. Trimming cost V 5 bases and J 7 bases, with 12 bases left between them. The CDR3 runs 12 residues. Germline V gene data show CDR1 as MNHEY and CDR2 as SMNVEV (reference sequence).